These 22 T cell receptor beta chains originate from one sample sequenced in a study of Ad26.COV2.S vaccination and SARS-CoV-2 variants. Sequencing was performed with immunoSEQ multiplex PCR; in TCRdb, only in-frame clones are kept and a portion is missing. The sample records 350,000 to 400,000 clones, 88% being singletons. Indicated treatment: some 20 received Ad26.COV2.S at low or high dose, single or two shots; five or six received placebo; per-sample allocation not given. Samples analyzed were those drawn on day 63 after the first vaccine or placebo injection. The sequencing here drew on peripheral blood, taken in a trial of Ad26.COV2.S vaccine versus placebo. The origin of the receptors is a person between 18 and 59 years old who received the Ad26.COV2.S COVID-19 vaccine or a placebo.

This CDR3 is CASRSNRAGTEAFF. In DNA, the CDR3 is TGTGCCAGCAGATCCAACAGGGCTGGCACTGAAGCTTTCTTT. The V and J genes are TRBV7-8 and TRBJ1-1; TRBD1 might be the D (6 bases). This CDR3 region has 14 residues. Per germline, CDR1 SGHVS and CDR2 FQNEAQ. Trimming left V 6 bases short and J 4 bases short, with 15 bases between.

The chain combines TRBV2 with TRBJ2-1; 8 positions match TRBD2. This CDR3 contains 18 residues. Germline lookup yields CDR1 SNHLY and CDR2 FYNNEI. V was pared by 7 bases and J by 4 bases, with 18 bases of the junction left unmatched. CDR3 DNA sequence: TGTGCCAGCATGTTGCAAGCGGGGGCCTTCGAAAAATACAATGAGCAGTTCTTC. As protein: CASMLQAGAFEKYNEQFF.

The chain couples TRBV3-1 (or the pseudogene TRBV3-2) to TRBJ2-5; 12 bases fit TRBD2. Germline lookup yields CDR1 LGHDT and CDR2 YNNKEL (reference sequence). This CDR3 contains 15 residues. J lost 4 bases, V lost 4 bases, and 4 bases had no gene match. CDR3 coding DNA: TGTGCCAGCAGCCTGGGACTAGCGGGTACAGAGACCCAGTACTTC. This codes for CASSLGLAGTETQYF.

The chain carries TRBV6-6 and TRBJ1-6; weak D call: TRBD1 (5 bases). Trimming shortened V by 7 bases and J by 4 bases, and 17 bases separated the two germline ends. The length of the CDR3 is 16 residues. CDR1 and CDR2 from the germline V gene are MNHNY and SVGAGI (reference sequence). CDR3 bases: TGTGCCAGCACTGACGACCCTGGGGGGTATAATTCACCCCTCCACTTT. Its protein product is CASTDDPGGYNSPLHF.

The chain recombines TRBV14 with TRBJ1-1; 7 bases are a match to TRBD1. Germline CDR1 reads SGHDN; CDR2 reads FVKESK. The ends lost 4 bases at V and 0 bases at J; junction bases unmatched: 5. This CDR3 has 15 amino acids. In DNA form, the CDR3 reads TGTGCCAGCAGCCGACAGGGCCTAATGAACACTGAAGCTTTCTTT. Translated, it gives CASSRQGLMNTEAFF.

This chain joins TRBV7-9 and TRBJ2-5; 11 nucleotides line up with TRBD2. Losses at the gene ends were 7 bases for V and 4 bases for J; bases not matched to a gene: 8. The CDR3 runs 15 residues. Germline V gene sequence: CDR1 SEHNR, CDR2 FQNEAQ (reference sequence). CDR3 coding DNA: TGTGCCAGCATCAATAGCGGGGGGGCCTCAGAGACCCAGTACTTC. This encodes CASINSGGASETQYF.

The chain is built from TRBV2 and TRBJ1-2, with D unresolved. Trimming left V 10 bases short and J 2 bases short, with 20 bases between. This CDR3 comprises 15 residues. CDR1 SNHLY and CDR2 FYNNEI come from the germline V gene. The DNA for the CDR3 is TGTGCCAAGTACTCGGGTAGGGAAGGCAACTATGGCTACACCTTC. Its protein is CAKYSGREGNYGYTF. The full variable domain, with the rest looked up from reference TRBV2 and TRBJ1-2, is EPEVTQTPSHQVTQMGQEVILRCVPISNHLYFYWYRQILGQKVEFLVSFYNNEISEKSEIFDDQFSVERPDGSNFTLKIRSTKLEDSAMYFCAKYSGREGNYGYTFGSGTRLTVV.

This clone was detected once. The chain recombines TRBV5-1 with TRBJ1-4; 7 bases map to TRBD1. Germline assignment: CDR1 SGHRS and CDR2 YFSETQ. The CDR3 covers 13 residues. V lost 2 bases and J lost 8; bases outside the gene matches: 3. The CDR3 coding sequence is TGCGCCAGCAGCTTAACAGGGGTCGAAAAACTGTTTTTT. This encodes CASSLTGVEKLFF.

The chain has TRBV7-2 and TRBJ1-3; a weak D match, TRBD1 (5 bases). Per germline, CDR1 SGHTA and CDR2 FQGNSA. The CDR3 runs 16 residues. V was clipped by 0 bases and J by 6 bases, with 15 bases between them. The CDR3 sequence is CASSLAATAHTNTIYF. CDR3 nucleotide sequence: TGTGCCAGCAGCTTAGCAGCGACAGCTCATACAAACACCATATATTTT.

This clone was seen a single time. V usage is TRBV10-2 and J usage is TRBJ2-7; TRBD2 agrees at 10 bases. The CDR3 loop spans 15 amino acids. Germline loops: CDR1 WSHSY, CDR2 SAAADI. Trimming at V came to 5 bases and at J to 4 bases, leaving 8 bases not matched to a gene. The CDR3: CASSSSGTSEYEQYF. In DNA, the CDR3 is TGCGCCAGCAGTTCTTCCGGGACTAGCGAATACGAGCAGTACTTC.

This chain joins TRBV14 and TRBJ1-3; D possibly corresponds to TRBD1 (5 bases). With 4 bases removed from V and 2 bases from J, the gap between germline ends came to 12 bases. This CDR3 is built from 15 residues. The germline V gene encodes CDR1 SGHDN and CDR2 FVKESK. Here the CDR3 reads CASSRTMGAGNTIYF. The CDR3 bases are TGTGCCAGCAGCCGAACGATGGGGGCTGGAAACACCATATATTTT.

The chain combines TRBV15 with TRBJ1-1; D is unresolved. CDR1 and CDR2 from the germline V gene are LNHNV and YYDKDF (reference sequence). V was cut by 0 bases and J by 0 bases, with 17 bases left in between. The CDR3 runs 18 residues. This CDR3 reads CATSRDAQGGQMNTEAFF. The CDR3 DNA reads as TGTGCCACCAGCAGAGATGCCCAAGGAGGCCAGATGAACACTGAAGCTTTCTTT.

The chain joins TRBV3-1 (or the pseudogene TRBV3-2) to TRBJ2-5; D possibly corresponds to TRBD1 (5 bases). Trimming took 4 bases from V and 3 from J, leaving 15 bases between them. The germline CDR1 and CDR2 sequences are LGHDT and YNNKEL (reference sequence). The CDR3 totals 15 residues. CDR3 DNA: TGTGCCAGCAGCCCATATCGCAGGGTGGAAGAGACCCAGTACTTC. This sequence encodes CASSPYRRVEETQYF.

The chain combines TRBV7-9 with TRBJ1-1; 7 bases align to TRBD1. V was clipped by 6 bases and J by 0 bases; unmatched bases: 4. The CDR3 has 14 amino acids. Germline values: CDR1 SEHNR, CDR2 FQNEAQ (reference sequence). The CDR3 spells CASRQGTMNTEAFF. For the CDR3, the DNA is TGTGCCAGCAGACAGGGGACGATGAACACTGAAGCTTTCTTT.

The chain links TRBV7-9 to TRBJ1-2; TRBD1 matches 9 bases. CDR3 size: 13 residues. The junction had 3 bases not matched to a gene; V was cut back by 5 bases and J by 5 bases. Germline loops: CDR1 SEHNR, CDR2 FQNEAQ (reference sequence). DNA of the CDR3: TGTGCCAGCAGCGGGACAGGGCCGTATGGCTACACCTTC. Protein: CASSGTGPYGYTF.

The genes are TRBV6-6 and TRBJ2-4, with 7 bases aligning to TRBD1. The germline V gene encodes CDR1 MNHNY and CDR2 SVGAGI (reference sequence). The trim removed 0 bases at V and 10 bases at J, leaving 9 bases unmatched. The CDR3 is 15 residues long. In DNA form, the CDR3 reads TGTGCCAGCAGTTACTCGATGACAGGGCTCGGGATTCAGTACTTC. It translates to CASSYSMTGLGIQYF.

CDR3 coding DNA: TGTGCCTGGGGGACAGGGGCCGGCTACACCTTC. It yields the protein CAWGTGAGYTF. The genes are TRBV30 and TRBJ1-2; 10 positions match TRBD1. This CDR3 contains 11 residues. Germline trimming cut 5 bases from V and 8 bases from J; bases unmatched to any gene: 2. The germline V gene has CDR1 GTSNPN and CDR2 SVGIG (reference sequence).

The chain couples TRBV3-1 (or the pseudogene TRBV3-2) to TRBJ2-1; D is perhaps TRBD1 (6 bases). The germline V gene has CDR1 LGHDT and CDR2 YNNKEL (reference sequence). CDR3 length: 15 amino acids. Deletions cut 7 bases from V and 4 bases from J, with 17 bases between. CDR3 loop: CASKEGQPGYNEQFF. CDR3 nucleotides: TGTGCCAGCAAAGAGGGACAACCGGGATACAATGAGCAGTTCTTC.

The V call is TRBV19, the J call TRBJ1-1; D is uncertain. The CDR3 is 14 residues long. CDR1 and CDR2 (germline): LNHDA, SQIVND (reference sequence). Deletions cut 5 bases from V and 1 base from J, with 11 bases between. CDR3 DNA sequence: TGTGCCAGTAGTTGGGAAGGTGGGAACACTGAAGCTTTCTTT. Protein sequence: CASSWEGGNTEAFF. The entire variable domain, with the rest obtained from reference TRBV19 and TRBJ1-1, is as follows: DGGITQSPKYLFRKEGQNVTLSCEQNLNHDAMYWYRQDPGQGLRLIYYSQIVNDFQKGDIAEGYSVSREKKESFPLTVTSAQKNPTAFYLCASSWEGGNTEAFFGQGTRLTVV.

The rearrangement uses TRBV5-1 and TRBJ2-3; 11 positions agree with TRBD2. After removal of 2 bases from V and 2 bases from J, the junction contained 4 bases not matched to a gene. Germline V gives CDR1 SGHRS, CDR2 YFSETQ. This CDR3 comprises 16 residues. CDR3 protein: CASSFLAGGLTDTQYF. The CDR3 region has the DNA TGCGCCAGCAGCTTCCTAGCGGGGGGCCTCACAGATACGCAGTATTTT.

This sequence joins TRBV4-3 and TRBJ2-5; D possibly matches TRBD1 or TRBD2 (5 bases each). Trimming stripped 2 bases from V and 2 bases from J, with 12 bases between. This CDR3 spans 15 amino acids. Per the germline V gene, CDR1 is LGHNA and CDR2 is YSLEER. The CDR3 is CASSQTGTTQETQYF. Here the CDR3 DNA reads TGCGCCAGCAGCCAAACCGGGACCACACAAGAGACCCAGTACTTC.

This chain links TRBV10-2 with TRBJ2-4; TRBD1 matches at 8 bases. The CDR3 spans 14 residues. V was clipped by 6 bases and J by 6 bases; unmatched bases: 7. CDR1 is WSHSY and CDR2 is SAAADI in the germline V gene. The CDR3 coding sequence is TGCGCCAGCAGGGCCGGACAGGGCCGAAACATTCAGTACTTC. It encodes CASRAGQGRNIQYF.